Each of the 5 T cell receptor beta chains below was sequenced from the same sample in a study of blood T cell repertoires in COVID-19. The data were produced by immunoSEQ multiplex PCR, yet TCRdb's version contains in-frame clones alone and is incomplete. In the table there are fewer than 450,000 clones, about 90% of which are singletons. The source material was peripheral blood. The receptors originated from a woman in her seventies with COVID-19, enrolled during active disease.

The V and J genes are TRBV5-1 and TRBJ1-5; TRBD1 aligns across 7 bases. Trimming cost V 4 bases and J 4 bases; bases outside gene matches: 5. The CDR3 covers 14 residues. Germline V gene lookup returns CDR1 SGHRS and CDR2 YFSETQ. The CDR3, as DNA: TGCGCCAGCAGCGAGGGGACAGCTAATCAGCCCCAGCATTTT. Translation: CASSEGTANQPQHF.

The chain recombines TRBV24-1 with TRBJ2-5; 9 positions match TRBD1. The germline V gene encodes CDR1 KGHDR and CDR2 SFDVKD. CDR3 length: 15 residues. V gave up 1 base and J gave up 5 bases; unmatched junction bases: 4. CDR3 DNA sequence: TGTGCCACCAGTGATTTCGGGACAGGGTTGGAGACCCAGTACTTC. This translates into CATSDFGTGLETQYF.

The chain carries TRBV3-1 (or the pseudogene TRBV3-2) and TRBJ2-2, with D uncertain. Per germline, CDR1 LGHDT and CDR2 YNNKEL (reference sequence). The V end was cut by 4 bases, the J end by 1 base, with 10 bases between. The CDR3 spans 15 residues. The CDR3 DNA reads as TGTGCCAGCAGCCGGGCCCCCAAGAACACCGGGGAGCTGTTTTTT. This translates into CASSRAPKNTGELFF.

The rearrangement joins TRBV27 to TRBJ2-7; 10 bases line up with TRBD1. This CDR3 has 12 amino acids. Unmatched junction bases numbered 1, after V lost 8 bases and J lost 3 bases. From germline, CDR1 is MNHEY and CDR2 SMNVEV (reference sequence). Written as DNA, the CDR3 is TGTGCCAGCCGGGACAGGGGCTACGAGCAGTACTTC. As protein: CASRDRGYEQYF.

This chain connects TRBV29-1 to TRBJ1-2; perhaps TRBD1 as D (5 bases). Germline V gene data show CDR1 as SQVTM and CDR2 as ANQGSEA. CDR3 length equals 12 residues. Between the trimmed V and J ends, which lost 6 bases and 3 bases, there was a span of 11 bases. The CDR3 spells CSVRPGDYGYTF. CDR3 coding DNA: TGCAGCGTACGGCCGGGGGACTATGGCTACACCTTC.